Listed below are T cell receptor beta chains from one sample, sequenced in a study of Graves' ophthalmopathy and Graves' hyperthyroidism. TCRdb called the multiplex PCR reads again in MiXCR, with one record for every CDR3 protein. The sample lists roughly 600,000 distinct CDR3 sequences, just under 40% seen once, with about 4.1% in the top ten. Material: peripheral blood or thyroid tissue (not recorded which). These receptors all stem from an adult man with Graves' hyperthyroidism. Both conserved end residues are part of each CDR3. Fields, in order: CDR3 protein, V gene, J gene, clone size. Only part of the rows carry a size: once, few, many, or a class if the clone is expanded.

CASSGEGFNEQYF	TRBV2	TRBJ2-7	-
CASSESARGSGNIQYF	TRBV6-1	-	-
CATSSQGQHYEQYF	TRBV15	TRBJ2-7	-
CASSQTSVSWGGELFF	TRBV3-1	TRBJ2-2	-
CAISERVAGIGSEQFF	TRBV10-3	-	-
CAITMDRDGELFF	TRBV10-3	TRBJ2-2	many
CASSYEIQLQETQYF	TRBV6-5	TRBJ2-5	many
CASSKQGAHNSGNTIYF	TRBV7-9	TRBJ1-3	-
CASSARGSHNYGYTF	TRBV10-2	TRBJ1-2	-
CASSLEEGLGNYGYTF	TRBV7-9	TRBJ1-2	many
CASSELGEQFF	TRBV19	TRBJ2-1	few
CASRRGRRVYGSPLHF	TRBV6-1	TRBJ1-6	-
CSAGVRGETQYF	TRBV20-1	TRBJ2-5	-
CAARGGTEAFF	TRBV27	TRBJ1-1	-
CASSLVGGPAGANVLTF	TRBV7-2	TRBJ2-6	-
CASSLWFGRGTSGSGSYEQYF	TRBV7-2	TRBJ2-7	many
CSARLSTEAFF	TRBV20-1	TRBJ1-1	few
CASSDLDTQYF	TRBV25-1	TRBJ2-3	many
CASSPSRGRAGELFF	TRBV2	TRBJ2-2	many
CASSPYTGDTGELFF	TRBV7-9	TRBJ2-2	-
CASSDGSDYEQYF	TRBV6-6	TRBJ2-7	many
CAWRVGGNTEAFF	TRBV30	TRBJ1-1	-
CASRETGSGYTF	TRBV2	TRBJ1-2	many
CSARGQGANYGYTF	TRBV20-1	TRBJ1-2	many
CASRFTSGGSSYEQYF	TRBV4-1	TRBJ2-7	many
CSVGQSNTEAFF	TRBV20-1	TRBJ1-1	many
CASSDNGGSGANVLTF	TRBV7-9	TRBJ2-6	-
CACSFGVGQPQHF	TRBV6-1	TRBJ1-5	-